This T cell receptor beta chain was observed in a study of T cell responses to AZD1222 COVID-19 vaccine. Study-level results: Nearly half of the spike-specific TCRs reportedly recognize variant regions that carry no mutations. Regions 160-218 and 743-854 held dominance among vaccine-associated CD4 TCRs, which spanned spike. Most donors were white British and more were female, and clonal diversity was possibly underestimated.

Of note for this clone: Its antigen is unidentified.

The table came from immunoSEQ multiplex PCR; TCRdb's copy has only in-frame clones and leaves some out. Counted here are 110,000 or so clones, roughly nine tenths occurring once; the ten biggest clones make up 4.5%. Trimming shortened V by 4 bases and J by 0 bases, and 13 bases separated the two germline ends. This CDR3 comprises 15 residues. CDR1 is SGHKS, CDR2 YYEKEE, per germline (reference sequence). The V gene is TRBV5-5, the J gene TRBJ1-1; a weak D match, TRBD1 (6 bases). Sequencing was performed on peripheral blood, taken on day 0 of AZD1222 vaccination. The receptor's source is an adult in good health. In nucleotides, the CDR3 is TGTGCCAGCAGCGGGAGGGACACGTTGAACACTGAAGCTTTCTTT. It codes for CASSGRDTLNTEAFF.